The rows below give T cell receptor beta chains drawn from one sample of a study of cytomegalovirus exposure and HLA in healthy donors. Here immunoSEQ multiplex PCR was the method, and the copy in TCRdb shows in-frame clones only, minus some. Among 150,000 to 200,000 clones listed, almost 85% were seen once. Sequencing was carried out using PBMCs. The origin of the receptors is a boy aged 5 to 17 in good health and CMV-seronegative. CDR3s leave out the opening cysteine and the closing phenylalanine or tryptophan.

len	v_gene	j_gene	CDR3aa
13	TRBV2	TRBJ2-3	ASSPIAGIGDTQY
12	TRBV9	TRBJ1-4	ASSSGQSNEKLF
16	TRBV19	TRBJ2-2	ASSIPHLTGGRTGELF
11	TRBV4-1	TRBJ2-7	ASAGAGRYEQY
11	TRBV10-3	TRBJ2-1	AISATGGHEQF
13	TRBV19	TRBJ2-7	ASSIYSGTIEGQY
14	TRBV2	TRBJ2-1	ASSLLPGLAVNEQF
8	TRBV2	TRBJ2-7	ASAQAPQY
14	TRBV6-5	TRBJ1-4	ASSYSRPQRGEKLF
15	TRBV13	TRBJ1-1	ASSSLGEGGMNTEAF
11	TRBV2	TRBJ2-7	ASRRFRGYEQY
11	TRBV30	TRBJ1-2	AWSRTGGYGYT
13	TRBV30	TRBJ2-7	AWSRQDRGAYEQY
13	TRBV2	TRBJ1-5	ASSENWGNNQPQH
11	TRBV27	TRBJ2-7	ASRIGIGYEQY
14	TRBV11-2	TRBJ2-7	ASSLYWDRAPYEQY
10	TRBV19	TRBJ1-2	ASMAQNYGYT
14	TRBV6-5	TRBJ2-1	ASSYGGTSGSKKQF
13	TRBV11-2	TRBJ1-6	ASSFRQGYNSPLH
12	TRBV9	TRBJ1-2	ASSGTGRLYGYT
14	TRBV12-5	TRBJ1-2	ASGFPRRGTNYGYT
12	TRBV30	TRBJ1-2	AWRRTGANYGYT
11	TRBV9	TRBJ1-3	ASSLPGSNTIY
12	TRBV2	TRBJ1-5	ASRDDSSNQPQH
12	TRBV2	TRBJ2-5	ASSRDRDQETQY
13	TRBV18	TRBJ2-1	ASSPTTGPYNEQF
14	TRBV6-6	TRBJ1-1	ASSYPGDRGNTEAF
13	TRBV19	TRBJ2-3	ASSIGPGSTDTQY
11	TRBV27	TRBJ1-6	ASRSSYNSPLH
15	TRBV5-8	TRBJ2-1	ASSSAVVSLDYNEQF
12	TRBV13	TRBJ1-2	ASSLRQGLGGYT
13	TRBV6-6	TRBJ2-7	ASSYSRDETYEQY
13	TRBV19	TRBJ2-3	ASSRFSGPTDTQY
13	TRBV7-8	TRBJ1-5	ASSLAAGSGQPQH
13	TRBV2	TRBJ2-3	ASTRDRGLTDTQY
14	TRBV7-9	TRBJ1-4	SSSKPTGPTNEKLF
10	TRBV27	TRBJ2-1	ASSSFRREQF
14	TRBV9	TRBJ1-1	ASSVPSAGMNTEAF
12	TRBV30	TRBJ2-3	AWRLGRRADTQY
10	TRBV5-6	TRBJ2-3	ASSLSAGTQY
13	TRBV7-9	TRBJ1-4	ASSLPDRVDEKLF
16	TRBV30	TRBJ2-1	AGNPGQGPPTSYNEQF
12	TRBV14	TRBJ2-7	ASNLAGGPDEQY
12	TRBV7-8	TRBJ2-7	ASSKDRERYEQY
11	TRBV7-2	TRBJ1-1	ASSLGARTEAF
11	TRBV6-6	.	ASSYTESYEQY
12	TRBV30	TRBJ2-7	AWSLGQGTDEQY
14	TRBV18	TRBJ2-7	ASSPLRGTDPYEQY
11	TRBV27	TRBJ1-5	ASSLGERQPQH
14	TRBV5-4	TRBJ2-7	ASSLDPGRMVHEQY
15	TRBV7-9	TRBJ1-1	ASSLHVGLRTGTEAF
10	TRBV5-1	TRBJ2-7	ASSLTDYEQY
13	TRBV6-5	TRBJ1-1	ASSYSPPGSTEAF
13	TRBV6-5	TRBJ1-3	ASRNSWSSGNTIY
15	TRBV30	TRBJ1-3	AWTKQIGTGGMNTIY
15	TRBV18	TRBJ2-2	ASSPQSGGRATGELF